The source of this T cell receptor (beta chain) is a study of cytomegalovirus exposure and HLA in healthy donors. Germline CDR1 GTSNPN, CDR2 SVGIG (reference sequence). The trim removed 2 bases at V and 1 base at J, leaving 12 bases unmatched. The CDR3 covers 18 residues. 60 Vbeta and 13 Jbeta primers were used in PCR. Method: immunoSEQ multiplex PCR; TCRdb's copy keeps in-frame clones and lacks some. The sample yields about 160,000 clones, around 76% seen once. The receptor comes from a female donor in good health and CMV-seronegative. The sequenced material came from PBMCs. This chain connects TRBV30 to TRBJ2-1; 9 bases are a match to TRBD2. CDR3 DNA sequence: TGTGCCTGGAGTCGGCTAGCGGGGAGGGGGGGATCCTACAATGAGCAGTTCTTC. Translating gives CAWSRLAGRGGSYNEQFF.